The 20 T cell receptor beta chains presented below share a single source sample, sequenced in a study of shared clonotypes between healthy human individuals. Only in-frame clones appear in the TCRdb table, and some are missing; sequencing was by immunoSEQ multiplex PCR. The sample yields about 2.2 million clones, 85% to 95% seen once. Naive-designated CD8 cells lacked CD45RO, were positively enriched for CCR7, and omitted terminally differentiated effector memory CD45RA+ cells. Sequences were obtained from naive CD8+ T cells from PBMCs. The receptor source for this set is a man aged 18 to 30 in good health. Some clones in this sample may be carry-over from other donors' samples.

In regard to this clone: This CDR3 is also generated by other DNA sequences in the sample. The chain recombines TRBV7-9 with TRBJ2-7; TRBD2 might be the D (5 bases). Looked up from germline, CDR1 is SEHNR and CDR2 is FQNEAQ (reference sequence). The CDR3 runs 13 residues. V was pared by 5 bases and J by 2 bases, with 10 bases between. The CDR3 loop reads CASSPSSTYEQYF. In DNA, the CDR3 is TGTGCCAGCAGCCCCTCTAGCACCTACGAGCAGTACTTC.

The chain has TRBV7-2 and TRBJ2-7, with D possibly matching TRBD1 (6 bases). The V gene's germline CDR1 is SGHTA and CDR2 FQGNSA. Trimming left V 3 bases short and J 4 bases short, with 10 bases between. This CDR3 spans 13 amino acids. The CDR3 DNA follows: TGTGCCAGCAGCTTCGACAGGCATTACGAGCAGTACTTC. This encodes CASSFDRHYEQYF.

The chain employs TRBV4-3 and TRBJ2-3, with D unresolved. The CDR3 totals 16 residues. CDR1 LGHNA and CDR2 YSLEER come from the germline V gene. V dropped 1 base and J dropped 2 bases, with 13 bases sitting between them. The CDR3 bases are TGCGCCAGCAGCCAAGGGTGGGTTCGGAACACAGATACGCAGTATTTT. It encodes CASSQGWVRNTDTQYF.

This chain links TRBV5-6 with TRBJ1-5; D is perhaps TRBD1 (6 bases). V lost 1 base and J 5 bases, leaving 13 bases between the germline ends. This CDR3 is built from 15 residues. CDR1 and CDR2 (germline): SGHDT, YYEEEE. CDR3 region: CASSLWQGRDQPQHF. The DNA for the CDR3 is TGTGCCAGCAGCTTGTGGCAGGGGAGGGATCAGCCCCAGCATTTT. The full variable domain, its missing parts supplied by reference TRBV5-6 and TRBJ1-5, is DAGVTQSPTHLIKTRGQQVTLRCSPKSGHDTVSWYQQALGQGPQFIFQYYEEEERQRGNFPDRFSGHQFPNYSSELNVNALLLGDSALYLCASSLWQGRDQPQHFGDGTRLSIL.

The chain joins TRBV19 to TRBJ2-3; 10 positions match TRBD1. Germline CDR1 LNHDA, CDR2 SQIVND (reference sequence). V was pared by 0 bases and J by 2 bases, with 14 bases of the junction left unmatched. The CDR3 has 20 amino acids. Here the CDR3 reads CASSIDGPHRQGAPTDTQYF. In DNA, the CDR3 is TGTGCCAGTAGTATAGATGGACCCCATCGACAGGGGGCCCCCACAGATACGCAGTATTTT.

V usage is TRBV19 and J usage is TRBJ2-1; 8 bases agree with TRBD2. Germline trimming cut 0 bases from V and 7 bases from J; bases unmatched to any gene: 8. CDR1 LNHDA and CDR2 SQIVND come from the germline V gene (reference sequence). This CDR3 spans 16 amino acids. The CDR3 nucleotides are TGTGCCAGTAGTATAGATTCCAGCGGGAGTAGGAATGAGCAGTTCTTC. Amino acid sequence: CASSIDSSGSRNEQFF.

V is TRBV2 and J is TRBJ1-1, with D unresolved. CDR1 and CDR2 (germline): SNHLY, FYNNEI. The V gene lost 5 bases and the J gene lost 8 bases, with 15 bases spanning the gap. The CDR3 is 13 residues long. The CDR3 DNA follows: TGTGCCAGCAGTCCCTCGGGAGAAAAGGAAGCTTTCTTT. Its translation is CASSPSGEKEAFF. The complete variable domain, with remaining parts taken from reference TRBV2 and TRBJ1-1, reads EPEVTQTPSHQVTQMGQEVILRCVPISNHLYFYWYRQILGQKVEFLVSFYNNEISEKSEIFDDQFSVERPDGSNFTLKIRSTKLEDSAMYFCASSPSGEKEAFFGQGTRLTVV.

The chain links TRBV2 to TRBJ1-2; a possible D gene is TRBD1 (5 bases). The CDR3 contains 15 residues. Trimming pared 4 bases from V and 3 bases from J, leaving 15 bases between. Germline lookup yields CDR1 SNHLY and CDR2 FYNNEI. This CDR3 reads CASSATGAPDYGYTF. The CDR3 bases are TGTGCCAGCAGTGCTACCGGGGCTCCGGACTATGGCTACACCTTC.

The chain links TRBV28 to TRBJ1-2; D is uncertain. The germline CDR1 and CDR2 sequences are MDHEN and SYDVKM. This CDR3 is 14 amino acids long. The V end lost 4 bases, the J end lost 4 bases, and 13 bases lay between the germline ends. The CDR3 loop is CASSSVGLFYGYTF. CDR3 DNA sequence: TGTGCCAGCAGTTCCGTGGGCCTCTTCTATGGCTACACCTTC.

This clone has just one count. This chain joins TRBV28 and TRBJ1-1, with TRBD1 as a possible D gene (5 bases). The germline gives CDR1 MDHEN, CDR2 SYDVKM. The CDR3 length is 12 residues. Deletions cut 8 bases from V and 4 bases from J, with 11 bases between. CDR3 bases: TGTGCCAGCGCACCAGGGACCACTGAAGCTTTCTTT. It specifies CASAPGTTEAFF.

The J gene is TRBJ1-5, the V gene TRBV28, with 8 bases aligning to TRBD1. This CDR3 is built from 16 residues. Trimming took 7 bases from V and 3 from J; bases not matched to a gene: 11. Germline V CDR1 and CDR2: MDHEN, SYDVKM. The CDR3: CASIYGQGRVNQPQHF. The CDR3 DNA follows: TGTGCCAGCATCTACGGACAGGGCAGGGTCAATCAGCCCCAGCATTTT.

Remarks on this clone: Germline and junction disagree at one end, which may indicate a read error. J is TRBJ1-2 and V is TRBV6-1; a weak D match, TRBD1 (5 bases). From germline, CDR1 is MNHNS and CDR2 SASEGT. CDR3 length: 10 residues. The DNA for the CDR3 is TGTGTCAGCAGGGACTATGGCTACACCTTC. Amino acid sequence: CVSRDYGYTF.

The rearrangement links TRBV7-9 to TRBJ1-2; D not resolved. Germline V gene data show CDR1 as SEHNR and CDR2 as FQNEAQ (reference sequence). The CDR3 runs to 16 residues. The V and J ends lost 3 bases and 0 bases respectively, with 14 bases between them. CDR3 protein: CASSFGPSPPNYGYTF. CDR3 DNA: TGTGCCAGCAGCTTTGGTCCCTCTCCCCCTAACTATGGCTACACCTTC. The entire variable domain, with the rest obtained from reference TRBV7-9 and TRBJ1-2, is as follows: DTGVSQNPRHKITKRGQNVTFRCDPISEHNRLYWYRQTLGQGPEFLTYFQNEAQLEKSRLLSDRFSAERPKGSFSTLEIQRTEQGDSAMYLCASSFGPSPPNYGYTFGSGTRLTVV.

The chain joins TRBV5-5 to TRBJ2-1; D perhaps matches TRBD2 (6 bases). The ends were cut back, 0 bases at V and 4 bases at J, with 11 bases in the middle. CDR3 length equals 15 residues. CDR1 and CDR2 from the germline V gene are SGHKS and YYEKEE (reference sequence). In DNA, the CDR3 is TGTGCCAGCAGCTTGGGTAGCGGACCTTACAATGAGCAGTTCTTC. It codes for CASSLGSGPYNEQFF.

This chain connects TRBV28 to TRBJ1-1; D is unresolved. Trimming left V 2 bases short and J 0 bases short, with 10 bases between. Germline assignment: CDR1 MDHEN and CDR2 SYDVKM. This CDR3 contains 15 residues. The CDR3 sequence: CASSLERVMNTEAFF. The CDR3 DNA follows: TGTGCCAGCAGTTTAGAACGGGTCATGAACACTGAAGCTTTCTTT.

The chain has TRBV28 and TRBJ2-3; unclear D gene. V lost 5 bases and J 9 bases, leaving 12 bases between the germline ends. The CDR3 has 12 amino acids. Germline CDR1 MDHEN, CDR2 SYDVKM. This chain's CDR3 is CASSTRLGTQYF. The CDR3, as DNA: TGTGCCAGCAGTACGAGGCTGGGGACGCAGTATTTT.

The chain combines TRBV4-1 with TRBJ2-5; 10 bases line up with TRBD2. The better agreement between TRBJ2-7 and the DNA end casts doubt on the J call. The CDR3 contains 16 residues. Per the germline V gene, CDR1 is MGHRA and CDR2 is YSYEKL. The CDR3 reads CASSQERTSGSYEQYF. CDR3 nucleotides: TGCGCCAGCAGCCAAGAGCGGACTAGCGGCTCCTACGAGCAGTACTTC.

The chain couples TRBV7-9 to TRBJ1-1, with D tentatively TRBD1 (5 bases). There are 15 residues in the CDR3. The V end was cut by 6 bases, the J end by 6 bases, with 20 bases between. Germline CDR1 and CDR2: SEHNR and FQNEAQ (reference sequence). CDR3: CASRGLRGEVSEAFF. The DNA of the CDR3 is TGTGCCAGCAGGGGCCTTAGGGGAGAAGTTTCTGAAGCTTTCTTT.

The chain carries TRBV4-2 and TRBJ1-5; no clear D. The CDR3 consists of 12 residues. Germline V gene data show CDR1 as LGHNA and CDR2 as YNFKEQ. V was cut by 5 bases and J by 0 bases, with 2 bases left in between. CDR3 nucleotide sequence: TGTGCCAGCAGCTTTAGCAATCAGCCCCAGCATTTT. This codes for CASSFSNQPQHF.

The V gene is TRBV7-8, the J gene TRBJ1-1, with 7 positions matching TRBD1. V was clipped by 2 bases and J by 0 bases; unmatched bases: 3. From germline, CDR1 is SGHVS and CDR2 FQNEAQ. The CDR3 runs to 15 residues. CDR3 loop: CASSLMTGMNTEAFF. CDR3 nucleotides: TGTGCCAGCAGCTTAATGACAGGGATGAACACTGAAGCTTTCTTT. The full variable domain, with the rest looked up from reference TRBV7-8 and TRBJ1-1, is GAGVSQSPRYKVAKRGQDVALRCDPISGHVSLFWYQQALGQGPEFLTYFQNEAQLDKSGLPSDRFFAERPEGSVSTLKIQRTQQEDSAVYLCASSLMTGMNTEAFFGQGTRLTVV.